These 30 T cell receptor beta chains originate from one sample sequenced in a study of T cells after somatic rescue of genetic block. Using immunoSEQ multiplex PCR, the repertoire was profiled, and TCRdb retains in-frame clones only, with some absent. This table has roughly 120,000 clones, 75% to 95% appearing once. Sequenced input: peripheral blood mononuclear cells (PBMCs). The source of these receptors is a woman aged 18-29 years.

The chain combines TRBV5-1 with TRBJ1-5; D is possibly TRBD1 (5 bases). Germline V gives CDR1 SGHRS, CDR2 YFSETQ. This CDR3 contains 14 residues. V was trimmed by 1 base and J by 7 bases, leaving 12 bases between them. The CDR3: CASSLSGPGQPQHF. The CDR3 DNA reads as TGCGCCAGCAGCTTGTCGGGGCCAGGCCAGCCCCAGCATTTT.

J is TRBJ1-6 and V is TRBV5-5; possible D gene TRBD1, 5 bases. CDR1 and CDR2 from the germline V gene are SGHKS and YYEKEE (reference sequence). V gave up 0 bases and J gave up 6 bases, with 7 bases separating them. This CDR3 region has 14 residues. The CDR3 is CASSLGQTNSPLHF. The CDR3 coding sequence is TGTGCCAGCAGCTTGGGACAGACTAATTCACCCCTCCACTTT.

This sequence joins TRBV7-2 and TRBJ2-1; D is perhaps TRBD2 (7 bases). Germline-derived CDR1 and CDR2 are SGHTA and FQGNSA. This CDR3 has 16 residues. V was trimmed by 5 bases and J by 6 bases, leaving 20 bases between them. The CDR3 nucleotides read TGTGCCAGCAGCATTAACAGGGCGGGGGACGTCAATGAGCAGTTCTTC. It codes for CASSINRAGDVNEQFF.

The count of this clone is one. The chain carries TRBV2 and TRBJ2-1; TRBD1 might be the D (5 bases). CDR1 SNHLY and CDR2 FYNNEI come from the germline V gene. V lost 2 bases and J 5 bases, leaving 22 bases between the germline ends. The CDR3 runs to 18 residues. Written as DNA, the CDR3 is TGTGCCAGCAGTGAAAACCCTCCCGAAGGGGTTATAAACAATGAGCAGTTCTTC. This codes for CASSENPPEGVINNEQFF.

CDR3 in DNA: TGTGCCAGCAGCTTGGCTAGCGGGGGGCCCCTCCTCACAGATACGCAGTATTTT. Its translation is CASSLASGGPLLTDTQYF. The chain couples TRBV5-6 to TRBJ2-3; 11 bases fit TRBD2. The ends lost 0 bases at V and 2 bases at J; junction bases unmatched: 8. The CDR3 covers 18 residues. Germline V gene data show CDR1 as SGHDT and CDR2 as YYEEEE.

The CDR3 sequence: CASSPTDDQPQHF. CDR3 sequence (DNA): TGTGCCAGCTCACCGACAGACGATCAGCCCCAGCATTTT. This rearrangement joins TRBV18 to TRBJ1-5; D is perhaps TRBD1 (5 bases). Per the germline V gene, CDR1 is KGHSH and CDR2 is LQKENI. Trimming removed 3 bases at V and 5 bases at J, with 8 bases between. This CDR3 contains 13 residues.

The rearrangement uses TRBV27 and TRBJ1-5; 8 bases map to TRBD1. Unmatched junction bases numbered 4, after V lost 5 bases and J lost 1 base. The germline CDR1 and CDR2 sequences are MNHEY and SMNVEV (reference sequence). CDR3 size: 15 residues. This chain's CDR3 is CASSPDRASNQPQHF. CDR3 DNA sequence: TGTGCCAGCAGTCCGGACAGGGCAAGCAATCAGCCCCAGCATTTT.

This clone was found a few times. The chain couples TRBV29-1 to TRBJ1-1, with 9 bases aligning to TRBD1. After removal of 7 bases from V and 5 bases from J, the junction contained 5 bases not matched to a gene. The CDR3 spans 12 residues. Germline CDR1 reads SQVTM; CDR2 reads ANQGSEA. CDR3 in DNA: TGCAGCGCCCGGACAGGGGCGACTGAAGCTTTCTTT. Translated, it gives CSARTGATEAFF. The whole variable domain, filled in from reference TRBV29-1 and TRBJ1-1, reads SAVISQKPSRDICQRGTSLTIQCQVDSQVTMMFWYRQQPGQSLTLIATANQGSEATYESGFVIDKFPISRPNLTFSTLTVSNMSPEDSSIYLCSARTGATEAFFGQGTRLTVV.

V and J are TRBV2 and TRBJ2-3; D call uncertain. The germline gives CDR1 SNHLY, CDR2 FYNNEI. Trimming took 6 bases from V and 2 from J, leaving 12 bases between them. The CDR3 length is 14 residues. The CDR3 sequence is CASRGITDTDTQYF. The CDR3 DNA sequence: TGTGCCAGCAGGGGCATTACGGACACAGATACGCAGTATTTT.

V and J are TRBV19 and TRBJ1-1; D may be TRBD1 (5 bases). The CDR3 extends over 14 amino acids. From germline, CDR1 is LNHDA and CDR2 SQIVND (reference sequence). The V end lost 3 bases, the J end lost 11 bases, and 19 bases lay between the germline ends. DNA for the CDR3: TGTGCCAGTAGTATGGACCCGGGACCCGAGGCGGCTTTCTTT. It yields the protein CASSMDPGPEAAFF.

This clone was seen a single time. The chain uses TRBV7-3 and TRBJ2-1, with a tentative D call TRBD1 (6 bases). CDR3 length: 15 residues. Trimming pared 2 bases from V and 3 bases from J, leaving 11 bases between. CDR1 SGHTA and CDR2 FQGTGA come from the germline V gene. CDR3 nucleotides: TGTGCCAGCAGCTTACTGGCAGGGGACTACAATGAGCAGTTCTTC. Translating it yields CASSLLAGDYNEQFF.

This clone has only a few counts. The chain recombines TRBV5-1 with TRBJ1-1, with D perhaps TRBD1 (6 bases). The germline CDR1 and CDR2 sequences are SGHRS and YFSETQ. The CDR3 has 13 residues. Trimming pared 3 bases from V and 1 base from J, leaving 7 bases between. The CDR3 reads CASSWGQNTEAFF. CDR3 in DNA: TGCGCCAGCAGCTGGGGACAGAACACTGAAGCTTTCTTT.

The chain carries TRBV2 and TRBJ1-1, with D perhaps TRBD1 (5 bases). The CDR3 sequence is 13 residues long. Germline V CDR1 and CDR2: SNHLY, FYNNEI. Trimming pared 4 bases from V and 3 bases from J, leaving 9 bases between. CDR3 region: CASSGGVYTEAFF. CDR3 DNA: TGTGCCAGCAGTGGAGGGGTTTACACTGAAGCTTTCTTT.

The rearrangement links TRBV6-1 to TRBJ2-1; D perhaps matches TRBD2 (7 bases). Trimming removed 3 bases from V and 9 bases from J, with 18 bases in between. The CDR3 consists of 15 residues. The V gene's germline CDR1 is MNHNS and CDR2 SASEGT. The CDR3 sequence is CASSDPGGPHIEQFF. CDR3 DNA: TGTGCCAGCAGTGACCCCGGGGGGCCCCATATTGAGCAGTTCTTC.

The V gene is TRBV4-3, the J gene TRBJ1-4; D not resolved. Per germline, CDR1 LGHNA and CDR2 YSLEER. Deletions cut 1 base from V and 2 bases from J, with 11 bases between. The CDR3 is 16 amino acids. CDR3 nucleotides: TGCGCCAGCAGCCAAGTTCCGGGAAGGACTAATGAAAAACTGTTTTTT. Protein product: CASSQVPGRTNEKLFF.

The chain joins TRBV9 to TRBJ2-1, with TRBD2 matching over 9 bases. Trimming removed 6 bases from V and 6 bases from J; junction bases left unmatched: 7. Germline-derived CDR1 and CDR2 are SGDLS and YYNGEE. The CDR3 extends over 14 amino acids. CDR3 protein: CASTRGLALNEQFF. The DNA of the CDR3 is TGTGCCAGCACAAGGGGACTAGCCCTCAATGAGCAGTTCTTC.

The CDR3 spells CASSYRDRGGNTIYF. In DNA form, the CDR3 reads TGTGCCAGCAGTTACAGGGACAGGGGTGGAAACACCATATATTTT. V is TRBV6-5 and J is TRBJ1-3; TRBD1 matches 10 bases. The CDR3 is made up of 15 amino acids. Germline CDR1 and CDR2: MNHEY and SVGAGI. Unmatched junction bases numbered 1, after V lost 2 bases and J lost 3 bases.

The rearrangement joins TRBV28 to TRBJ1-4; TRBD1 agrees at 9 bases. Trimming at V came to 5 bases and at J to 8 bases, leaving 6 bases not matched to a gene. Germline V gene sequence: CDR1 MDHEN, CDR2 SYDVKM. There are 14 residues in the CDR3. The CDR3 DNA follows: TGTGCCAGCAGTGACAGGGGGTGGGAGGAAAAACTGTTTTTT. Protein sequence: CASSDRGWEEKLFF.

The genes are TRBV7-3 and TRBJ2-7; 12 bases agree with TRBD1. CDR3 size: 21 residues. Looked up from germline, CDR1 is SGHTA and CDR2 is FQGTGA. Trimming at V came to 4 bases and at J to 3 bases, leaving 22 bases not matched to a gene. The CDR3 sequence: CASSSMGSRSDGTGGVYEQYF. Here the CDR3 DNA reads TGTGCCAGCAGCTCTATGGGCTCTCGCTCGGATGGGACAGGGGGCGTCTACGAGCAGTACTTC.

The chain has TRBV4-3 and TRBJ1-2, with 9 bases identical to TRBD1. CDR3 length equals 18 residues. The J segment lost 1 base and the V segment lost 2 bases, leaving 11 bases of the junction unmatched. Germline CDR1 is LGHNA and CDR2 is YSLEER. CDR3 amino acids: CASSQWTGASTLNYGYTF. As DNA, the CDR3 is TGCGCCAGCAGCCAATGGACAGGGGCGTCGACCCTTAACTATGGCTACACCTTC.

The chain uses TRBV7-9 and TRBJ1-2, with TRBD1 as a possible D gene (6 bases). Per germline, CDR1 SEHNR and CDR2 FQNEAQ (reference sequence). Trimming took off 3 bases at V and 6 bases at J, with 20 bases between the two ends. The CDR3 consists of 16 residues. The CDR3 nucleotides read TGTGCCAGCAGCTTCCCTTTGGTAGGGGGGATGGATGGCTACACCTTC. Translating gives CASSFPLVGGMDGYTF. Drawing the rest from reference TRBV7-9 and TRBJ1-2, the complete variable domain is DTGVSQNPRHKITKRGQNVTFRCDPISEHNRLYWYRQTLGQGPEFLTYFQNEAQLEKSRLLSDRFSAERPKGSFSTLEIQRTEQGDSAMYLCASSFPLVGGMDGYTFGSGTRLTVV.

The rearrangement links TRBV6-5 to TRBJ1-1; D is uncertain. This CDR3 has 13 residues. CDR1 MNHEY and CDR2 SVGAGI come from the germline V gene. Trimming removed 0 bases from V and 6 bases from J, with 8 bases in between. The CDR3 reads CASSYSHGSEAFF. The DNA of the CDR3 is TGTGCCAGCAGTTACTCGCACGGTTCTGAAGCTTTCTTT.

This chain joins TRBV2 and TRBJ1-6; no clear D. In germline, CDR1 is SNHLY, CDR2 FYNNEI. The CDR3 has 15 residues. V lost 4 bases and J lost 7, with 14 bases in between. The CDR3 sequence is CASSVAGSLNSPLHF. DNA of the CDR3: TGTGCCAGCAGTGTGGCTGGCAGTCTAAATTCACCCCTCCACTTT.

The chain combines TRBV28 with TRBJ2-6; 10 nucleotides line up with TRBD1. Germline CDR1 and CDR2: MDHEN and SYDVKM. The CDR3 covers 20 residues. Trimming took 3 bases from V and 1 from J; bases not matched to a gene: 12. DNA for the CDR3: TGTGCCAGCAGTTTCCTCTGGACAGGGGGAAGAAGTTCTGGGGCCAACGTCCTGACTTTC. This translates into CASSFLWTGGRSSGANVLTF.

The rearrangement links TRBV6-6 to TRBJ1-1, with 7 bases matching TRBD1. There are 15 residues in the CDR3. Germline V CDR1 and CDR2: MNHNY, SVGAGI (reference sequence). V lost 4 bases and J lost 4; bases outside the gene matches: 9. CDR3 sequence: CASSSGRTGPTEAFF. For the CDR3, the DNA is TGTGCCAGCAGTTCTGGTAGGACAGGTCCCACTGAAGCTTTCTTT.

The chain joins TRBV6-6 to TRBJ1-2; D gene unclear. CDR1 MNHNY and CDR2 SVGAGI come from the germline V gene (reference sequence). V was pared by 7 bases and J by 5 bases, with 14 bases between. This CDR3 spans 13 amino acids. CDR3 region: CASTPGPYYGYTF. The DNA of the CDR3 is TGTGCCAGCACCCCAGGTCCCTATTATGGCTACACCTTC.

The CDR3 sequence is CASSFGQGGIQYF. The CDR3 nucleotides read TGCGCCAGCAGCTTCGGACAGGGAGGAATTCAGTACTTC. The chain combines TRBV5-1 with TRBJ2-4, with 8 bases lining up with TRBD1. CDR1 and CDR2 from the germline V gene are SGHRS and YFSETQ. The V and J ends lost 2 bases and 10 bases, in that order; junction bases with no gene match: 5. This CDR3 has 13 residues.

This clone has just a few counts. The rearrangement links TRBV18 to TRBJ2-7; D is undetermined. The ends were cut back, 3 bases at V and 3 bases at J, with 6 bases in the middle. The CDR3 extends over 12 amino acids. CDR1 KGHSH and CDR2 LQKENI come from the germline V gene. The CDR3 DNA follows: TGTGCCAGCTCACCGTCATACTACGAGCAGTACTTC. Residues: CASSPSYYEQYF.

CDR3 residues: CASSYSAGIDYGYTF. For the CDR3, the DNA is TGTGCCAGCAGTTACTCGGCAGGGATCGACTATGGCTACACCTTC. V gene TRBV6-5 combines with J gene TRBJ1-2; perhaps TRBD1 as D (5 bases). Trimming took off 0 bases at V and 3 bases at J, with 11 bases between the two ends. In germline, CDR1 is MNHEY, CDR2 SVGAGI. This CDR3 comprises 15 residues.

CDR3 in DNA: TGTGCCACCCTTTTTCGGGCCGGGGATCAGCCCCAGCATTTT. This codes for CATLFRAGDQPQHF. V and J are TRBV19 and TRBJ1-5, with unresolved D. Deletions cut 10 bases from V and 5 bases from J, with 18 bases between. This CDR3 has 14 residues. Germline loops: CDR1 LNHDA, CDR2 SQIVND (reference sequence).